This T cell receptor (beta chain) was sequenced for a study of identical twins. No donor was unhealthy or non-Caucasian. The authors used template switching to add a universal primer site and gave cDNA unique molecular identifiers. In TCRdb, the 5' RACE reads were re-called with MiXCR into one record per CDR3 protein. The data contain about 470,000 distinct CDR3 sequences, roughly 26% of them singletons. These data were also filed under a second study, of T cells expressing NK-cell markers. From that study: In four donors, these clonotypes also led the CD3+CD56-NKG2C+ fraction.

The TCR comes from a woman aged 18-29 years in good health. Sequenced material: CD4+ T cells sorted from blood.

This CDR3 is CASSQNLGGVPLSTDSGNIQYF. The DNA of the CDR3 is TGTGCCAGCAGCCAAAATCTCGGAGGGGTCCCTCTTTCGACAGACTCTGGAAACATTCAGTACTTC. J is TRBJ2-4 and V is TRBV14; D is perhaps TRBD2 (6 bases). The V end was cut by 2 bases, the J end by 6 bases, with 35 bases between. This CDR3 comprises 22 residues. Per germline, CDR1 SGHDN and CDR2 FVKESK. The full variable domain, its missing parts supplied by reference TRBV14 and TRBJ2-4, is EAGVTQFPSHSVIEKGQTVTLRCDPISGHDNLYWYRRVMGKEIKFLLHFVKESKQDESGMPNNRFLAERTGGTYSTLKVQPAELEDSGVYFCASSQNLGGVPLSTDSGNIQYFGAGTRLSVL.